This record looks at one T cell receptor (beta chain) sequence and its context. This CDR3 spans 18 amino acids. V was pared by 1 base and J by 2 bases, with 10 bases of the junction left unmatched. Per germline, CDR1 SGHRS and CDR2 YFSETQ. The sample is drawn from a study of T cell changes during pregnancy in multiple sclerosis. Only in-frame clones appear in the TCRdb table, and some are missing; sequencing was by immunoSEQ multiplex PCR. This sample has approximately 100,000 clones, with approximately 94% found just once. This sequence joins TRBV5-1 and TRBJ2-3; 10 bases map to TRBD2. The TCR sequence derives from a female donor with multiple sclerosis, enrolled in a pregnancy study. The sample in question was peripheral blood, obtained before pregnancy. In DNA, the CDR3 is TGCGCCAGCAGCTTGCGCCCTAGCGGGAGCCGAGACACAGATACGCAGTATTTT. It yields the protein CASSLRPSGSRDTDTQYF.